These T cell receptor beta chains were read from a single sample in a study of STAT5B mutations in CD4+ large granular lymphocyte leukemia. This table comes from immunoSEQ multiplex PCR, and its TCRdb copy is limited to in-frame clones, with some not included. The table has roughly 32,000 clones, 65% to 85% seen once; the top ten hold around 2.3%. The sequencing input was CD4+ T cells from blood buffy coats. The receptors were sampled from a human donor in good health. The CDR3 runs from the conserved cysteine through the conserved F or W. Fields, in order: J gene, D gene, V gene, clone size, CDR3 DNA, CDR3 protein. A D gene is named only where the DNA matches it firmly. Size is stated for part of the rows, as once, few or many counts, or as a class when the clone is expanded.

TRBJ2-1 | . | TRBV5-6 | . | TGTGCCAGCAGCTTGGGAGGGGGGAGGATCTACAATGAGCAGTTCTTC | CASSLGGGRIYNEQFF
TRBJ2-1 | TRBD2 | TRBV12-5 | few | TGTGCTAGTGGTTTGGGGACTAGCGGAGCCTACAATGAGCAGTTCTTC | CASGLGTSGAYNEQFF
TRBJ1-2 | . | TRBV7-8 | . | TGTGCCAGCAGCTTAGGACAGCCTTCCTATGGCTACACCTTC | CASSLGQPSYGYTF
TRBJ1-1 | . | TRBV2 | . | TGTGCCAGCAGTAGGAGTTTGGGGACTGAAGCTTTCTTT | CASSRSLGTEAFF
TRBJ1-1 | . | TRBV5-4 | . | TGTGCCAGCAGCAGGATGGCGGCGAACACTGAAGCTTTCTTT | CASSRMAANTEAFF
TRBJ2-3 | . | TRBV19 | few | TGTGCCACCAAGAACTTGCAAACCGACACAGATACGCAGTATTTT | CATKNLQTDTDTQYF
TRBJ2-7 | . | TRBV11-2 | . | TGTGCCAGCAGCCCTCAGGATTATGGATACGAGCAGTACTTC | CASSPQDYGYEQYF
TRBJ2-1 | TRBD2 | TRBV5-4 | . | TGTGCCAGCAGCGAGGGACTAGCGAACTACAATGAGCAGTTCTTC | CASSEGLANYNEQFF
TRBJ1-2 | . | TRBV2 | . | TGTGCCAGCAGTGGCCCCGGGGTGAGTCATGGCTACACCTTC | CASSGPGVSHGYTF
TRBJ1-2 | . | TRBV7-8 | . | TGTGCCAGCAGCCCAGGACAGAGATTTTATGGCTACACCTTC | CASSPGQRFYGYTF
TRBJ2-5 | . | TRBV29-1 | . | TGCAGCGTGAAGATTGGTGAGACCCAGTACTTC | CSVKIGETQYF
TRBJ1-6 | . | TRBV2 | . | TGTGCCAGCTTGGACAGTTATTCACCCCTCCACTTT | CASLDSYSPLHF
TRBJ2-2 | . | TRBV7-8 | . | TGTGCCAGCAGCTTAAGGCCTAGAGCGAACACCGGGGAGCTGTTTTTT | CASSLRPRANTGELFF
TRBJ2-3 | . | TRBV12-5 | . | TGTGCTAGTGGACCAGGGGGCACAGATACGCAGTATTTT | CASGPGGTDTQYF
TRBJ1-5 | . | TRBV6-1 | . | TGTGCCAGCAGCGCTACCGGAAGCAATCAGCCCCAGCATTTT | CASSATGSNQPQHF
TRBJ1-2 | . | TRBV19 | . | TGTGCCAGTAGTATAAGAGGGCCTAACTATGGCTACACCTTC | CASSIRGPNYGYTF
TRBJ1-5 | . | TRBV19 | . | TGTGCCAGTAGTATCGTAAATAGCAATCAGCCCCAGCATTTT | CASSIVNSNQPQHF
TRBJ2-5 | . | TRBV7-2 | . | TGTGCCAGCAGCTTAGGTGGATTTACACAAGAGACCCAGTACTTC | CASSLGGFTQETQYF
TRBJ1-1 | . | TRBV19 | . | TGTGCCAGTAGTAAAGGGGATCTTAACACTGAAGCTTTCTTT | CASSKGDLNTEAFF
TRBJ1-2 | TRBD1 | TRBV30 | . | TGTGCCTGGAGCCGGGACAGGGCCAACTATGGCTACACCTTC | CAWSRDRANYGYTF
TRBJ2-7 | . | TRBV6-5 | . | TGTGCCAGCAGTCCGAGGGGCGACGAGCAGTACTTC | CASSPRGDEQYF
TRBJ2-5 | . | TRBV20-1 | . | TGCAGTGCCCAAAATGGCCCTACCCAGTACTTC | CSAQNGPTQYF
TRBJ2-7 | TRBD2 | TRBV6-1 | . | TGTGCCAGCAGTGCACTAGCGACCGAGCAGTACTTC | CASSALATEQYF
TRBJ2-7 | TRBD1 | TRBV19 | . | TGTGCCAGTAGTATAGTGGGACAGTCCTACGAGCAGTACTTC | CASSIVGQSYEQYF
TRBJ2-1 | . | TRBV27 | . | TGTGCCAGCAGTTTAAGGACTCTTCCCAGCTCCTACAATGAGCAGTTCTTC | CASSLRTLPSSYNEQFF
TRBJ2-7 | . | TRBV5-6 | . | TGTGCCAGCAGCCCCACAGGGAGCGGGCCTTCCTACGAGCAGTACTTC | CASSPTGSGPSYEQYF
TRBJ2-6 | . | TRBV14 | . | TGTGCCAGCAGCCCTATTTCCGGGGCCAACGTCCTGACTTTC | CASSPISGANVLTF
TRBJ2-3 | TRBD2 | TRBV19 | . | TGTGCCAGTAGTACCATAGCGGGAATCGGCACAGATACGCAGTATTTT | CASSTIAGIGTDTQYF
TRBJ1-1 | . | TRBV30 | . | TGTGCCTGGAGCCGGTACCGGCAGGCGAACACTGAAGCTTTCTTT | CAWSRYRQANTEAFF
TRBJ2-1 | TRBD2 | TRBV27 | few | TGTGCCAGCAGTTCCCGGACTAGCGGGAGGGATGAGCAGTTCTTC | CASSSRTSGRDEQFF
TRBJ1-5 | TRBD1 | TRBV2 | . | TGTGCCAGCAGTCAAGGACAGGGGTCCCATCAGCCCCAGCATTTT | CASSQGQGSHQPQHF
TRBJ2-6 | . | TRBV7-9 | . | TGTGCCAGCAGCTCAGGAGCTGGGGCCAACGTCCTGACTTTC | CASSSGAGANVLTF
TRBJ2-7 | TRBD1 | TRBV30 | . | TGTGCCTGGAGTCTCGGGACAGGGTACTACGAGCAGTACTTC | CAWSLGTGYYEQYF
TRBJ2-3 | . | TRBV7-8 | . | TGTGCCAGCAGCCGTACATCAGATACGCAGTATTTT | CASSRTSDTQYF
TRBJ2-2 | . | TRBV2 | . | TGTGCCAGCAGTGAAGTGGGTTACACCGGGGAGCTGTTTTTT | CASSEVGYTGELFF
TRBJ1-3 | . | TRBV10-1 | few | TGCGCCAGCAGTGAGGTCTGCTGTACCTCTGGAAACACCATATATTTT | CASSEVCCTSGNTIYF
TRBJ2-7 | TRBD1 | TRBV5-1 | few | TGCGCCAGCAGCCCGGGACAGGTCTACGAGCAGTACTTC | CASSPGQVYEQYF
TRBJ2-3 | TRBD2 | TRBV7-6 | . | TGTGCCAGCAGCTTAGGTCAACGGGGGGGCACAGATACGCAGTATTTT | CASSLGQRGGTDTQYF
TRBJ2-1 | . | TRBV27 | . | TGTGCCAGCAGTTTATTGGGGAATGAGCAGTTCTTC | CASSLLGNEQFF
TRBJ1-1 | . | TRBV29-1 | . | TGCAGCGTTGCCCCGACGAGGCGGAATACTGGAGCTTTCTTT | CSVAPTRRNTGAFF
TRBJ1-5 | . | TRBV2 | few | TGTGCCAGCAGTGACAGGGGCTCGGGTCAGCCCCAGCATTTT | CASSDRGSGQPQHF
TRBJ1-1 | TRBD1 | TRBV6-1 | . | TGTGCCACCATTAAGACAGGGGGCACTGAAGCTTTCTTT | CATIKTGGTEAFF
TRBJ2-1 | TRBD2 | TRBV5-1 | . | TGCGCCAGCAGCTTTCAGTCGGCGGGAGTAGGCAATGAGCAGTTCTTC | CASSFQSAGVGNEQFF
TRBJ2-1 | TRBD2 | TRBV7-9 | . | TGTGCCAGCAGCCCCGGGACTAGCGAGTACAATGAGCAGTTCTTC | CASSPGTSEYNEQFF
TRBJ2-7 | . | TRBV7-9 | . | TGTGCCAGCAGCTACCAGGGTGTGGGGCAGTACTTC | CASSYQGVGQYF
TRBJ2-3 | TRBD1 | TRBV19 | . | TGTGCCAGTAGTCCGTCCCGGACAGGGGGTTCAGATACGCAGTATTTT | CASSPSRTGGSDTQYF
TRBJ1-5 | . | TRBV7-2 | . | TGTGCCAGCAGCTTAGTGGGTACCAGCAATCAGCCCCAGCATTTT | CASSLVGTSNQPQHF
TRBJ2-3 | TRBD2 | TRBV5-1 | . | TGCGCCAGCAGCTTGGTAGCGGGAGGAGGGGATACGCAGTATTTT | CASSLVAGGGDTQYF
TRBJ2-2 | . | TRBV7-6 | . | TGTGCCAGCAGCATGACTAGAATTAACACCGGGGAGCTGTTTTTT | CASSMTRINTGELFF
TRBJ1-2 | TRBD1 | TRBV11-2 | . | TGTGCCAGCAGCCCGACAGGGTACAACTATGGCTACACCTTC | CASSPTGYNYGYTF
TRBJ2-7 | . | TRBV19 | . | TGTGCCAGTAGTACTAACTCTGGGGGCACCTCCTACGAGCAGTACTTC | CASSTNSGGTSYEQYF